The 4 T cell receptor beta chains below come from one sample, sequenced in a study of T cells in localized non-small cell lung cancer. TCRdb keeps only in-frame clones here, not all; method: immunoSEQ multiplex PCR. Of approximately 40,000 clones in the sample, roughly 86% are singletons; the top ten hold approximately 3.5%. Sequenced here: peripheral blood, sampled before any cancer treatment. These receptors were taken from a man aged 18-55 years with stage I lung adenocarcinoma.

The J gene is TRBJ1-1, the V gene TRBV9; tentatively, D is TRBD1 (6 bases). The CDR3 length is 18 residues. CDR1 and CDR2 from the germline V gene are SGDLS and YYNGEE. Trimming stripped 0 bases from V and 11 bases from J, with 29 bases between. CDR3 residues: CASSVDGRGGSPSRGAFF. CDR3 coding DNA: TGTGCCAGCAGCGTAGACGGACGGGGGGGCTCCCCATCTCGAGGGGCTTTCTTT. The entire variable domain, with the rest obtained from reference TRBV9 and TRBJ1-1, is as follows: DSGVTQTPKHLITATGQRVTLRCSPRSGDLSVYWYQQSLDQGLQFLIQYYNGEERAKGNILERFSAQQFPDLHSELNLSSLELGDSALYFCASSVDGRGGSPSRGAFFGQGTRLTVV.

This clone was seen only once. This rearrangement joins TRBV4-1 to TRBJ2-7; TRBD1 matches at 8 bases. Germline assignment: CDR1 MGHRA and CDR2 YSYEKL. Unmatched junction bases numbered 4, after V lost 1 base and J lost 2 bases. This CDR3 comprises 15 residues. The CDR3 loop reads CASSQGWDRTYEQYF. CDR3 DNA: TGCGCCAGCAGCCAAGGGTGGGACAGGACCTACGAGCAGTACTTC.

V usage is TRBV4-2 and J usage is TRBJ1-1, with a tentative D call TRBD1 (6 bases). The CDR3 covers 15 residues. Per germline, CDR1 LGHNA and CDR2 YNFKEQ. V shed 3 bases and J shed 2 bases, with 13 bases lying between them. This CDR3 reads CASSHPTGGNTEAFF. CDR3 nucleotide sequence: TGTGCCAGCAGCCACCCGACAGGAGGTAACACTGAAGCTTTCTTT.

CDR3 bases: TGCGCCAGCAGCTTATTGACAGGGGGCCAAGAGACCCAGTACTTC. This codes for CASSLLTGGQETQYF. The V and J genes are TRBV5-1 and TRBJ2-5; 9 bases align to TRBD1. Germline lookup yields CDR1 SGHRS and CDR2 YFSETQ. V dropped 2 bases and J dropped 1; count of bases not matched to a gene: 3. This CDR3 spans 15 amino acids.